The present TCR beta chain was sequenced within a study of T cells in narcolepsy. Study-wide context: Donors had narcolepsy type 1 or type 2, or were healthy controls.

In germline, CDR1 is SGHRS, CDR2 YFSETQ. There are 14 residues in the CDR3. Trimming left V 3 bases short and J 0 bases short, with 9 bases between. TCRdb's copy holds only in-frame clones and misses some; the assay was immunoSEQ multiplex PCR. The sample contains 12,000 or so clones, 94% of which appear only once. The chain uses TRBV5-1 and TRBJ1-1, with D perhaps TRBD1 (5 bases). The sequence was obtained from a human donor with narcolepsy. Sequencing was done on a sample of CD45RA- memory CD4+ T cells from PBMCs. The CDR3 sequence: CASSSDSMNTEAFF. CDR3 nucleotide sequence: TGCGCCAGCAGCTCAGACAGCATGAACACTGAAGCTTTCTTT.